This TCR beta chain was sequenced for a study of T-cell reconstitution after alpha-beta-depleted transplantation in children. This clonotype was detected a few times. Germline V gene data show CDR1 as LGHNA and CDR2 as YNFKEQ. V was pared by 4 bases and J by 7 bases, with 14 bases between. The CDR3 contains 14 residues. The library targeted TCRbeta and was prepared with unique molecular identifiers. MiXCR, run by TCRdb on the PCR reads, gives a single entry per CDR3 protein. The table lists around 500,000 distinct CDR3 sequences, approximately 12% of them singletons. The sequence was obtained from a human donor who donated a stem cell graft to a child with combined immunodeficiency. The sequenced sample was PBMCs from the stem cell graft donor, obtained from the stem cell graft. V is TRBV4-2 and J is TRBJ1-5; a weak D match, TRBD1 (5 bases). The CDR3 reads CASSPLGLGQPQHF. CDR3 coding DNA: TGTGCCAGCAGCCCTTTGGGGCTAGGGCAGCCCCAGCATTTT.